This note documents a single T cell receptor beta chain sequence. The clone's antigen remains unknown. The sample holds no much larger clone one base away, and base qualities are not on file. The immunoSEQ Assay, a bias-controlled multiplex PCR, was used to amplify TCRbeta CDR3 regions from genomic DNA. On the study's bioinformatics: Within the assay, amplification of reference gene primers was used to estimate how many nucleated cells each sample contained. To quantify the absolute abundance of each unique TCRbeta CDR3 rearrangement, sequence reads were collapsed and filtered. For each sample, productive Simpson clonality was calculated as the square root of Simpson's diversity index over productive rearrangements. The clones in this table, taken by TCRdb from immuneACCESS, are in-frame only. Not every clone is retained; where verified, under half of the shortfall comes from an unresolved V gene, and the cause of the rest is unknown. The V and J calls and the clone size are those of that table, but D and trimming were determined from the DNA. Within this sample are under 200,000 clones, with over 70% of them counted one time only. In total, the top ten clones hold around 10% of the sample.

Collaborating institutions collected whole blood in K2EDTA tubes following their own protocols. For TCRbeta analysis, collaborators shipped samples as frozen whole blood, isolated PBMCs, or DNA extracted from either of those sample types. The sample originates from a study of blood T cell repertoires in COVID-19 (dated by TCRdb to about 2020). For the wider study: Samples from collaborators originated in the United States, Italy and Spain and spanned both the acute and convalescent phases of COVID-19. The prospective study material was composed of cDNA or gDNA derived from T cells, B-cell-depleted T cells, or PBMCs. Deeply sampled blood TCRbeta repertoires from subjects exposed to, actively infected with, or recovered from COVID-19 were included in the dataset. The repertoires were released in a freely available public database intended as a resource for research on the immune response to SARS-CoV-2. The samples were drawn from the first 160 participants of the ongoing ImmuneRACE study and from 1,200 or so subjects provided by 6 global collaborators. The sample metadata nearly always contained a de-identified subject ID, COVID-19 status, age in years and sex. Where available, HLA class I and class II types were taken from metadata supplied by the sample provider and were not determined by assay-based typing. Points the paper makes about the study in general: The quantity of clinical and demographic metadata differed by source and by participant and was supplied without curation.

The trim is 3 bases for V and 0 bases for J, with a gap of 19 bases between the germline ends. Based on the germline V gene (reference sequence), the CDR1 and CDR2 sequences are DFQATT and SNEGSKA. Inclusive of the bounding cysteine and phenylalanine, the CDR3 is 17 residues long. Only the CDR3 DNA is retained, 51 bases long and in frame from the first base. The sequence derives from a woman older than 75 with active or convalescent COVID-19. The chain links TRBV20-1 with TRBJ2-3, with a weak D call of TRBD2 (6 bases match). The sequenced sample was peripheral blood. The nucleotides read TGCAGTGCTAGTCGCGATTTATTAGCGGATAGCACAGATACGCAGTATTTT. This yields the protein CSASRDLLADSTDTQYF.